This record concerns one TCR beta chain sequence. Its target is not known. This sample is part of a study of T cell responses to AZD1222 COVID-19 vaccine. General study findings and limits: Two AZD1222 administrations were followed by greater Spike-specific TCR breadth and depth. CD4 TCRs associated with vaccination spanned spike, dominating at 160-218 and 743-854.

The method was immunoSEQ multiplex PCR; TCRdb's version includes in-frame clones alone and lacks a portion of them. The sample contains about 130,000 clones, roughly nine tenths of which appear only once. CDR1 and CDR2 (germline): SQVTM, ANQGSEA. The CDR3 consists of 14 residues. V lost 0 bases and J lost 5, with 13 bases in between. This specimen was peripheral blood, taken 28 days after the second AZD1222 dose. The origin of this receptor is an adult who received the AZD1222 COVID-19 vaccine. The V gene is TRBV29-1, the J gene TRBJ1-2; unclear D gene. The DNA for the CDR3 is TGCAGCGTTGAAGATCTCGCACAGAAATATGGCTACACCTTC. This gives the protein CSVEDLAQKYGYTF.